This T cell receptor (beta chain) was captured by sequencing in a study of patients and donors after allogeneic stem cell transplantation (dated by TCRdb to the early 2020s). Ten or more counts support this clonotype. The antigen it binds to is not known. One base away there is no much larger clone; base qualities are not given. Library preparation was by RT-PCR. The run used a NextSeq 550. TCRdb applied fastp at Q25 and MiXCR to the public reads, then kept only in-frame beta chains. Duplicate CDR3 protein sequences are folded into a single record with the most common DNA and genes. Recorded for this sample are tens of thousands of distinct CDR3 sequences; under 7.5% of them occurred a single time. 34% of the sample is taken by the ten largest. V loses 0 bases of germline sequence and J loses 1 base, and the interval between the two ends is 12 bases. For CDR1 and CDR2, the germline V gene lists MNHEY and SVGAGI. The CDR3, from cysteine to phenylalanine, totals 16 residues. Only the CDR3 portion is preserved as DNA: 48 bases, with reading frame beginning at the first base.

The sequence derives from a human donor who was either an allogeneic HSCT recipient or a stem cell or donor lymphocyte infusion donor (not recorded which). It is not recorded whose cells these are; they may come from a transplant donor. This sequence uses TRBV6-5 and TRBJ1-1, with TRBD1 as a weak D call on 5 bases. The material sequenced was blood, either unsorted or a sorted T cell fraction (not recorded which). The DNA sequence reads TGTGCCAGCAGTTACTCGATAAACAGGCAGAACACTGAAGCTTTCTTT. This translates into CASSYSINRQNTEAFF.